Below are 4 T cell receptor beta chains sequenced from a single sample in a study of OX40 agonist ivuxolimab in advanced cancers. Method: immunoSEQ multiplex PCR; TCRdb's copy keeps in-frame clones and lacks some. The sample records tens of thousands of clones, approximately 89% being singletons. The sequencing used CD4+ or CD8+ T cells sorted from blood, collected in a trial of the OX40 agonist ivuxolimab. Every receptor here comes from an adult with an advanced solid tumor such as melanoma, head and neck, liver or kidney cancer.

This clone appeared once. The chain carries TRBV29-1 and TRBJ2-5; 7 bases match TRBD1. Losses at the gene ends were 7 bases for V and 5 bases for J; bases not matched to a gene: 7. Germline V gene data show CDR1 as SQVTM and CDR2 as ANQGSEA. This CDR3 comprises 12 residues. CDR3 residues: CSGLTGVETQYF. CDR3 DNA sequence: TGCAGCGGCCTAACAGGGGTGGAGACCCAGTACTTC.

V usage is TRBV13 and J usage is TRBJ1-1; 8 bases map to TRBD1. The germline V gene has CDR1 PRHDT and CDR2 FYEKMQ (reference sequence). The J segment lost 4 bases and the V segment lost 5 bases, leaving 9 bases of the junction unmatched. The CDR3 covers 15 residues. The CDR3 DNA reads as TGTGCCAGCAGCCCTCTCCGGACAGGGATCACTGAAGCTTTCTTT. It translates to CASSPLRTGITEAFF. The whole variable domain, filled in from reference TRBV13 and TRBJ1-1, reads AAGVIQSPRHLIKEKRETATLKCYPIPRHDTVYWYQQGPGQDPQFLISFYEKMQSDKGSIPDRFSAQQFSDYHSELNMSSLELGDSALYFCASSPLRTGITEAFFGQGTRLTVV.

The V call is TRBV6-1, the J call TRBJ2-7, with TRBD1 matching over 7 bases. With 7 bases clipped from V and 5 bases from J, the junction kept 14 bases outside the gene matches. The CDR3 spans 15 residues. Germline V CDR1 and CDR2: MNHNS, SASEGT. CDR3 protein: CASTSQPTGENEQYF. The CDR3 coding sequence is TGTGCCAGCACCTCCCAACCTACAGGGGAAAACGAGCAGTACTTC.

The rearrangement joins TRBV28 to TRBJ2-5, with D tentatively TRBD2 (5 bases). Germline CDR1 reads MDHEN; CDR2 reads SYDVKM. This CDR3 contains 18 residues. V dropped 5 bases and J dropped 7 bases, with 29 bases sitting between them. CDR3 in DNA: TGTGCCAGCAGTCCAAGCCCGGGCGGGCTAGTCAGCCTTAGGACCCAGTACTTC. Translated: CASSPSPGGLVSLRTQYF.